The clone carrying this T cell receptor beta chain was detected many times. No antigen is known for it. The data stem from a study of response to subunit inactivated influenza vaccine. Whole-study results and caveats: The authors suggested that few new T cells are recruited per seasonal influenza vaccination.

TCRdb fed the RT-PCR reads into MiXCR, producing one record per CDR3 protein. The sample has about 530,000 distinct CDR3 sequences; 10% to 15% are singletons. Germline CDR1 and CDR2: SGHRS and YFSETQ. The CDR3 consists of 15 residues. V gave up 4 bases and J gave up 5 bases; unmatched junction bases: 8. This receptor was obtained from a man aged 50-60 years who received an inactivated influenza vaccine. The input for sequencing was PBMCs from blood, taken on the day of vaccination. The rearrangement joins TRBV5-1 to TRBJ2-5; TRBD1 aligns across 10 bases. The CDR3 DNA sequence: TGCGCCAGCAGCACGGGACAGGGGAGAGGGGAGACCCAGTACTTC. Encoded protein: CASSTGQGRGETQYF. Filled out from reference TRBV5-1 and TRBJ2-5, the complete variable domain reads KAGVTQTPRYLIKTRGQQVTLSCSPISGHRSVSWYQQTPGQGLQFLFEYFSETQRNKGNFPGRFSGRQFSNSRSEMNVSTLELGDSALYLCASSTGQGRGETQYFGPGTRLLVL.